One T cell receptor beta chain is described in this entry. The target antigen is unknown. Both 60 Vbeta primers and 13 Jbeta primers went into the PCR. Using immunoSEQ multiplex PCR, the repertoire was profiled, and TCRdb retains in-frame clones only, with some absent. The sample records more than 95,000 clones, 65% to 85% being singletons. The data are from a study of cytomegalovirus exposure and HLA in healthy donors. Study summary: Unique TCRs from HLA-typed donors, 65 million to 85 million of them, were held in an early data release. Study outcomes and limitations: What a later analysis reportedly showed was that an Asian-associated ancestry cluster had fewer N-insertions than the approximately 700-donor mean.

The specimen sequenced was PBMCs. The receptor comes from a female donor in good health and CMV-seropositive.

The CDR3 nucleotides are TGTGCCAGCAGCCAAGGCTACGGACTAGCGGGGACTACCGGGGAGCTGTTTTTT. It codes for CASSQGYGLAGTTGELFF. The V gene is TRBV4-2, the J gene TRBJ2-2; 12 bases agree with TRBD2. Germline V gene data show CDR1 as LGHNA and CDR2 as YNFKEQ. The V gene end was trimmed by 1 base and the J gene end by 5 bases; junction bases not matched to a gene: 8. The CDR3 spans 18 residues.